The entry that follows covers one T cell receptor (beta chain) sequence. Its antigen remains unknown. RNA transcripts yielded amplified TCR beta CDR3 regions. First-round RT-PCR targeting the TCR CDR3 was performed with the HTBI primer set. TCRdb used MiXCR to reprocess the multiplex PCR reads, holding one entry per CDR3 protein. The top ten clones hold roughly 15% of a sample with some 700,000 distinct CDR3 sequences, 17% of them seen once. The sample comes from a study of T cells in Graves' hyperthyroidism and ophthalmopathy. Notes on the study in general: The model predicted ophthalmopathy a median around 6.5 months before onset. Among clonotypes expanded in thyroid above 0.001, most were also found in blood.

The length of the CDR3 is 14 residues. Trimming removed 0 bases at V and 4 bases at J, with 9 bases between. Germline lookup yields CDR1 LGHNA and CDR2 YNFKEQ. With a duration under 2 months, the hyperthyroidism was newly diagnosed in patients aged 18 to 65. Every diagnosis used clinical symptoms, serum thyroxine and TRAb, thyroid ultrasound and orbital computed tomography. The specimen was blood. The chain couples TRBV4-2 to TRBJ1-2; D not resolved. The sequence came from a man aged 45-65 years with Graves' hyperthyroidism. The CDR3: CASSQDQNSYGYTF. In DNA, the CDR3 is TGTGCCAGCAGCCAAGATCAAAACAGCTATGGCTACACCTTC.